This T cell receptor beta chain was retrieved from a study of PD-1 blockade in classical Hodgkin lymphoma. Study-level findings and limits: TCR diversity at baseline was reported to be reduced in newly diagnosed patients relative to healthy donors. Whoever responded completely had baseline diversity much like that seen in newly diagnosed patients.

Only a few counts were recorded for this clone. Its antigen is still unknown. Time point described: cycle 4 day 1 (C4D1), after 6 weeks of nivolumab. All patients experienced relapse after autologous stem cell transplantation, and brentuximab vedotin exposure was variable. Using immunoSEQ multiplex PCR, the repertoire was profiled, and TCRdb retains in-frame clones only, with some absent. Of about 20,000 clones in the sample, over 75% were seen once. This CDR3 comprises 12 residues. Germline assignment: CDR1 SGHRS and CDR2 YFSETQ. Trimming took off 0 bases at V and 9 bases at J, with 8 bases between the two ends.

The chain links TRBV5-1 to TRBJ2-3; D possibly uses TRBD1 or TRBD2 (6 bases each). Sample: peripheral blood mononuclear cells (PBMCs), taken before the fourth cycle of nivolumab. The source is a human donor with classical Hodgkin lymphoma. The CDR3 reads CASSLAGATQYF. In DNA, the CDR3 is TGCGCCAGCAGCTTGGCGGGGGCCACGCAGTATTTT. The whole variable domain, filled in from reference TRBV5-1 and TRBJ2-3, reads KAGVTQTPRYLIKTRGQQVTLSCSPISGHRSVSWYQQTPGQGLQFLFEYFSETQRNKGNFPGRFSGRQFSNSRSEMNVSTLELGDSALYLCASSLAGATQYFGPGTRLTVL.